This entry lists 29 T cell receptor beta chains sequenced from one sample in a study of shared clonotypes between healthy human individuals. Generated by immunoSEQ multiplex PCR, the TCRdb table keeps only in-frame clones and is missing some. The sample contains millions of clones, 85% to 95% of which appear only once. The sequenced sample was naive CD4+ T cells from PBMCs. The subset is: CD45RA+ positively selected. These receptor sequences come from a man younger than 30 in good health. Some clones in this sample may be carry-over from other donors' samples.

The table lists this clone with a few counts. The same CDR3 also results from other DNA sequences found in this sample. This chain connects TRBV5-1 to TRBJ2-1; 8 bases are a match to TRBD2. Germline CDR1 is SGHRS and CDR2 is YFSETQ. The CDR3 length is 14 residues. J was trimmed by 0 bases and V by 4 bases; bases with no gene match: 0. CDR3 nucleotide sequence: TGCGCCAGCAGCAGCGGGAGCTCCTACAATGAGCAGTTCTTC. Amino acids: CASSSGSSYNEQFF.

DNA for the CDR3: TGTGCCATCGGGAAGGCGGGCAGGGAAAACGAGCAGTACTTC. It codes for CAIGKAGRENEQYF. This rearrangement joins TRBV10-3 to TRBJ2-7; D possibly uses TRBD1 or TRBD2 (5 bases each). Between the trimmed V and J ends, which lost 8 bases and 5 bases, there was a span of 19 bases. The CDR3 is made up of 14 amino acids. The germline CDR1 and CDR2 sequences are ENHRY and SYGVKD.

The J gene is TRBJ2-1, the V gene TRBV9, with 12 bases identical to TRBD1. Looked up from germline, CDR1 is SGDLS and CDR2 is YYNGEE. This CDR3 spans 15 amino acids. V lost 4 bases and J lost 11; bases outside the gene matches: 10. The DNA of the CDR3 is TGTGCCAGCAGCTCCACGGGACAGGGGGCCGCCCAGCAGTTCTTC. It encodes CASSSTGQGAAQQFF. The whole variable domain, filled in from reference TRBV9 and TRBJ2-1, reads DSGVTQTPKHLITATGQRVTLRCSPRSGDLSVYWYQQSLDQGLQFLIQYYNGEERAKGNILERFSAQQFPDLHSELNLSSLELGDSALYFCASSSTGQGAAQQFFGPGTRLTVL.

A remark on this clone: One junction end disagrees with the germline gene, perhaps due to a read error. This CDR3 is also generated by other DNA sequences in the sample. The CDR3 spells CASSWWDGAFF. Written as DNA, the CDR3 is TGTGCCAGTAGTTGGTGGGATGGAGCTTTCTTT. The chain uses TRBV28 and TRBJ1-1; D call uncertain. CDR3 length: 11 amino acids. Germline-derived CDR1 and CDR2 are MDHEN and SYDVKM.

The CDR3 loop is CASRGQGRSYNEQFF. In DNA form, the CDR3 reads TGTGCCAGCCGAGGGCAGGGGAGATCCTACAATGAGCAGTTCTTC. This chain connects TRBV2 to TRBJ2-1; D is perhaps TRBD1 (6 bases). CDR3 length: 15 amino acids. V lost 8 bases to trimming and J lost 1 base, with 15 bases between them. Germline lookup yields CDR1 SNHLY and CDR2 FYNNEI.

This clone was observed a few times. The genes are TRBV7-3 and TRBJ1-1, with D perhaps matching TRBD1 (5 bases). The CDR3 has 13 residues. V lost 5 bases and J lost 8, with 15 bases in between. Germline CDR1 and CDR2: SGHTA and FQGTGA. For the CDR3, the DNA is TGTGCCAGCAGCCTCTCCCGGGACCGGGAAGCTTTCTTT. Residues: CASSLSRDREAFF.

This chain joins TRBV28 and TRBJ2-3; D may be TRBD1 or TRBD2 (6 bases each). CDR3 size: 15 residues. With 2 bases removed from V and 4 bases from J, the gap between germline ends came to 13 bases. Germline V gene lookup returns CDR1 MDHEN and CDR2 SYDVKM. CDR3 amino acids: CASSLPPGGPDTQYF. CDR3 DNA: TGTGCCAGCAGTTTACCCCCTGGGGGGCCAGATACGCAGTATTTT. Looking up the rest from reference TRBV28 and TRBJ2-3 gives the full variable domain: DVKVTQSSRYLVKRTGEKVFLECVQDMDHENMFWYRQDPGLGLRLIYFSYDVKMKEKGDIPEGYSVSREKKERFSLILESASTNQTSMYLCASSLPPGGPDTQYFGPGTRLTVL.

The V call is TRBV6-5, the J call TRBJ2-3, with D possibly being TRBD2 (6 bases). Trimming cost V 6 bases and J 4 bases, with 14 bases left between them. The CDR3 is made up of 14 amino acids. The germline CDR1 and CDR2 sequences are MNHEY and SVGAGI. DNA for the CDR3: TGTGCCAGCAGGAGGGCTAGCGAAGCAGATACGCAGTATTTT. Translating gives CASRRASEADTQYF.

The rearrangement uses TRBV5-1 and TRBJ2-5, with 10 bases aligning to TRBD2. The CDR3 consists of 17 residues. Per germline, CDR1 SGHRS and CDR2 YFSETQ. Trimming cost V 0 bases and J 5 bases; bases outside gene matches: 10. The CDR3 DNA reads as TGCGCCAGCAGCTTGGGCCAACAACTAGCGGGAATGGAGACCCAGTACTTC. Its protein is CASSLGQQLAGMETQYF. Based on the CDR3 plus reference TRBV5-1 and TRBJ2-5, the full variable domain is KAGVTQTPRYLIKTRGQQVTLSCSPISGHRSVSWYQQTPGQGLQFLFEYFSETQRNKGNFPGRFSGRQFSNSRSEMNVSTLELGDSALYLCASSLGQQLAGMETQYFGPGTRLLVL.

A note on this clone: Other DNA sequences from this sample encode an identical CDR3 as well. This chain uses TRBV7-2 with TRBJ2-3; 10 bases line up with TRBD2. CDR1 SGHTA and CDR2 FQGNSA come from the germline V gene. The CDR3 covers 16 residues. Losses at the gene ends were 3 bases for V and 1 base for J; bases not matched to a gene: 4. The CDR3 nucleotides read TGTGCCAGCAGCTTGCTAGCGGGAGTTGGCACAGATACGCAGTATTTT. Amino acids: CASSLLAGVGTDTQYF.

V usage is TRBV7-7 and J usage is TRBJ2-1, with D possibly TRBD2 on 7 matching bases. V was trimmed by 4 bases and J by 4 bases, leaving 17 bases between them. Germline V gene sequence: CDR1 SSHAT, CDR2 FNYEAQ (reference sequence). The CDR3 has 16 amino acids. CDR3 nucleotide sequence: TGTGCCAGCAGCTCTACTAGAGGGGGGGGTTACAATGAGCAGTTCTTC. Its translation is CASSSTRGGGYNEQFF. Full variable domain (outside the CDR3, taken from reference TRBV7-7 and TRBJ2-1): GAGVSQSPRYKVTKRGQDVTLRCDPISSHATLYWYQQALGQGPEFLTYFNYEAQPDKSGLPSDRFSAERPEGSISTLTIQRTEQRDSAMYRCASSSTRGGGYNEQFFGPGTRLTVL.

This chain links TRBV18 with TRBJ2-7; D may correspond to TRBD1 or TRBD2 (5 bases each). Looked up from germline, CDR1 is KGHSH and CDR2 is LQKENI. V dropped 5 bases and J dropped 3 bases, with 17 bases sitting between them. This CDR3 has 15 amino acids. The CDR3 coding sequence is TGTGCCAGCTCAGAGGGCCTCGGGGCTCTCTACGAGCAGTACTTC. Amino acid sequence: CASSEGLGALYEQYF.

The chain's CDR3 is CASSDGDREAFF. The CDR3 DNA reads as TGTGCCAGCAGCGACGGGGACAGGGAAGCTTTCTTT. J is TRBJ1-1 and V is TRBV7-3; 8 bases line up with TRBD1. Per germline, CDR1 SGHTA and CDR2 FQGTGA. This CDR3 has 12 residues. With V trimmed by 5 bases and J by 8 bases, 4 bases remained unmatched.

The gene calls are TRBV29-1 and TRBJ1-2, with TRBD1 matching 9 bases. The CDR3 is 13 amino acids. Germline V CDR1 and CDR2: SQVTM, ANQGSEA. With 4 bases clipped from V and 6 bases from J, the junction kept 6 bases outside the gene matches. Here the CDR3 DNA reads TGCAGCGTTGCTTGGCGGACAGGGGATGGCTACACCTTC. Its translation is CSVAWRTGDGYTF.

As DNA, the CDR3 is TGCGCCAGCAGCTTGGCGGTCGGGGTAGCGGGAGGGGTTGAGCAGTTCTTC. It encodes CASSLAVGVAGGVEQFF. The J gene is TRBJ2-1, the V gene TRBV5-1, with 11 bases that match TRBD2. The V segment lost 0 bases and the J segment 9 bases; nucleotides outside the gene matches: 11. The germline V gene encodes CDR1 SGHRS and CDR2 YFSETQ. The length of the CDR3 is 17 residues.

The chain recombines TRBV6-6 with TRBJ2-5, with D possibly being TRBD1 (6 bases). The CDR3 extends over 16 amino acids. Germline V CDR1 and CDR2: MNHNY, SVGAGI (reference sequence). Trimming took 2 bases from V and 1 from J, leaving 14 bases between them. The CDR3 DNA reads TGTGCCAGCAGTTACCGCACAGGGAGCATCCAAGAGACCCAGTACTTC. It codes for CASSYRTGSIQETQYF.

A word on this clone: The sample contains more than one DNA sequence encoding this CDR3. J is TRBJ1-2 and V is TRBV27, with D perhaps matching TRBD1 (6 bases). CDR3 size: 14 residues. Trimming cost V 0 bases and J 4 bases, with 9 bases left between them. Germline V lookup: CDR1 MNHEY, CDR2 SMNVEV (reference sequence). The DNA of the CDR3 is TGTGCCAGCAGTTTATCACAGGGAAGCTATGGCTACACCTTC. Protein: CASSLSQGSYGYTF.

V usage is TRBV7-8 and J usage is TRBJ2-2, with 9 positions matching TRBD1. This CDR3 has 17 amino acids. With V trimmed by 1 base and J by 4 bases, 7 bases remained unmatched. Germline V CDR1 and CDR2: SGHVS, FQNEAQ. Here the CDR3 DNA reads TGTGCCAGCAGCTTAGTTATGGGGACAGGGCTCACCGGGGAGCTGTTTTTT. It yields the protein CASSLVMGTGLTGELFF.

CDR3 loop: CASSLRPPTSGRFRNEQFF. The CDR3 DNA reads as TGTGCCAGCAGCCTAAGGCCCCCGACTAGCGGGAGGTTCCGCAATGAGCAGTTCTTC. The V call is TRBV27, the J call TRBJ2-1; TRBD2 matches 13 bases. The trim removed 6 bases at V and 6 bases at J, leaving 17 bases unmatched. Germline V CDR1 and CDR2: MNHEY, SMNVEV (reference sequence). This CDR3 contains 19 residues.

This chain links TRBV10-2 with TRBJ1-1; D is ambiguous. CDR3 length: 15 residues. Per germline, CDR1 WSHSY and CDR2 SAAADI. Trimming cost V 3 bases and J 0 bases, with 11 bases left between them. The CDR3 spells CASSELPQMNTEAFF. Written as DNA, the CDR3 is TGCGCCAGCAGTGAACTACCCCAGATGAACACTGAAGCTTTCTTT.

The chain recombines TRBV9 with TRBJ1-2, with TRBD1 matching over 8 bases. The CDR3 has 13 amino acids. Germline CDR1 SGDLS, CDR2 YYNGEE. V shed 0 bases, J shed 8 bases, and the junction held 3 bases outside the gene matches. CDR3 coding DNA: TGTGCCAGCAGCGTAGCCTCAGGGGGCGGCTACACCTTC. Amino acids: CASSVASGGGYTF.

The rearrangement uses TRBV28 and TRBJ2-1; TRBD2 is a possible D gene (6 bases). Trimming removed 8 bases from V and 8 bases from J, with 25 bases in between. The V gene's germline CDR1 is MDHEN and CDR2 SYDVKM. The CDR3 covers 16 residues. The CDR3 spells CASGRGFALGYDEQFF. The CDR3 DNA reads TGTGCCAGCGGGCGGGGATTCGCCTTGGGGTACGATGAGCAGTTCTTC.

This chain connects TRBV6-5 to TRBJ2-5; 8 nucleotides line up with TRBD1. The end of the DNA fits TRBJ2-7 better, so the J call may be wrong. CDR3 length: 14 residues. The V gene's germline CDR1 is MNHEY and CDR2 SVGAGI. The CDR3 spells CASSYATGGYEQYF. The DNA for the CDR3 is TGTGCCAGCAGTTACGCCACAGGGGGCTACGAGCAGTACTTC.

CDR3 bases: TGTGCCAGCTCACCAGGCCTAGCGGACGCGAACACCGGGGAGCTGTTTTTT. Translated: CASSPGLADANTGELFF. The chain combines TRBV18 with TRBJ2-2, with 7 bases identical to TRBD2. Per the germline V gene, CDR1 is KGHSH and CDR2 is LQKENI. The trim removed 2 bases at V and 0 bases at J, leaving 6 bases unmatched. This CDR3 is 17 amino acids long.

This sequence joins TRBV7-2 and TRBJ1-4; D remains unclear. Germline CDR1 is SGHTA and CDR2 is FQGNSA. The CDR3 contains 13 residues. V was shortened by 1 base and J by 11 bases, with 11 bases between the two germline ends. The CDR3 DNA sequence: TGTGCCAGCAGCTTAGGACGGACGATTAAACTGTTTTTT. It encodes CASSLGRTIKLFF.

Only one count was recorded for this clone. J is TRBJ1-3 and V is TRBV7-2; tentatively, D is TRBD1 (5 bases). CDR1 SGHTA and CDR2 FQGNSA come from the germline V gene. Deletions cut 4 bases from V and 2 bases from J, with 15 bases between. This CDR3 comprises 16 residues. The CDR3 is CASSSAGVVAGNTIYF. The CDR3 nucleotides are TGTGCCAGCAGCTCCGCGGGGGTGGTCGCTGGAAACACCATATATTTT.

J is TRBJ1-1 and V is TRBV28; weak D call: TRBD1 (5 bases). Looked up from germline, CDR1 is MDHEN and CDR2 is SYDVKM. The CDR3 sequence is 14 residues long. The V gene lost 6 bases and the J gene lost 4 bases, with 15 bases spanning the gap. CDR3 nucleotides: TGTGCCAGCAGCCAATCCCGGAGGGGCACTGAAGCTTTCTTT. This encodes CASSQSRRGTEAFF.

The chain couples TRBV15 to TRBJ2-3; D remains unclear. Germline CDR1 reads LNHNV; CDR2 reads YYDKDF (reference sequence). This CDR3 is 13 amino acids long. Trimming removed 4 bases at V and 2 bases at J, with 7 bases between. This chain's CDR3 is CATSKGFTDTQYF. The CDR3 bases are TGTGCCACCAGCAAGGGCTTCACAGATACGCAGTATTTT.

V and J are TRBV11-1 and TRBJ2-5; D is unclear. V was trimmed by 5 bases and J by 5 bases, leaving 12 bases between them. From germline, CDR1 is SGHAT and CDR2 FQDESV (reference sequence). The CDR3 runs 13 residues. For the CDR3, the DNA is TGTGCCAGCAGCCCAAAAAGCCGGGAGACCCAGTACTTC. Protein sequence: CASSPKSRETQYF.